This is a list of T cell receptor beta chains from one sample in a study of shared clonotypes between healthy human individuals. Clones were read by immunoSEQ multiplex PCR, and TCRdb kept only the in-frame ones, dropping some. The sample contains some 2,500,000 clones, approximately 93% of which appear only once. Sequencing was carried out using naive CD4+ T cells from PBMCs. Receptors originate from a man between 18 and 35 years old in good health. Some clones in this sample may be carry-over from other donors' samples. Each CDR3 is given with its conserved first and last residue. D genes are given only for firm matches. Clone size is given for some rows only: seen once, a few or many times, or a class if the clone is expanded.

cdr3_length: 15; clone_size: .; d_call: TRBD1; j_call: TRBJ2-7; v_call: TRBV5-1; cdr3_aa: CASSSSTGGAYEQYF; cdr3_nt: TGCGCCAGCAGCTCGTCGACAGGGGGAGCCTACGAGCAGTACTTC
cdr3_length: 14; clone_size: .; d_call: TRBD1; j_call: TRBJ2-7; v_call: TRBV7-9; cdr3_aa: CASSFTGGEYEQYF; cdr3_nt: TGTGCCAGCAGCTTCACAGGGGGCGAGTACGAGCAGTACTTC
cdr3_length: 15; clone_size: .; d_call: TRBD2; j_call: TRBJ2-1; v_call: TRBV5-1; cdr3_aa: CASSLGLAGGDEQFF; cdr3_nt: TGCGCCAGCAGCTTGGGACTAGCGGGAGGGGACGAGCAGTTCTTC
cdr3_length: 14; clone_size: .; d_call: .; j_call: TRBJ1-1; v_call: TRBV6-5; cdr3_aa: CASRSRGMNTEAFF; cdr3_nt: TGTGCCAGCAGGTCCAGGGGAATGAACACTGAAGCTTTCTTT
cdr3_length: 15; clone_size: .; d_call: TRBD1; j_call: TRBJ2-3; v_call: TRBV28; cdr3_aa: CASSYSGTGENTQYF; cdr3_nt: TGTGCCAGCAGTTATTCCGGGACAGGGGAGAATACGCAGTATTTT
cdr3_length: 16; clone_size: .; d_call: .; j_call: TRBJ2-2; v_call: TRBV19; cdr3_aa: CASTMEGASSTGELFF; cdr3_nt: TGTGCCAGTACCATGGAGGGGGCGAGCAGCACCGGGGAGCTGTTTTTT
cdr3_length: 14; clone_size: .; d_call: .; j_call: TRBJ1-2; v_call: TRBV7-9; cdr3_aa: CASSLTGGGYGYTF; cdr3_nt: TGTGCCAGCAGCTTAACAGGTGGGGGGTATGGCTACACCTTC
cdr3_length: 16; clone_size: .; d_call: .; j_call: TRBJ2-1; v_call: TRBV9; cdr3_aa: CASSQMPGSSYNEQFF; cdr3_nt: TGTGCCAGCAGCCAGATGCCGGGGAGCTCCTACAATGAGCAGTTCTTC
cdr3_length: 15; clone_size: .; d_call: TRBD1; j_call: TRBJ1-2; v_call: TRBV5-4; cdr3_aa: CASSLGGTENYGYTF; cdr3_nt: TGTGCCAGCAGCTTGGGTGGGACAGAAAACTATGGCTACACCTTC
cdr3_length: 13; clone_size: .; d_call: .; j_call: TRBJ2-5; v_call: TRBV5-1; cdr3_aa: CASSSEGYETQYF; cdr3_nt: TGCGCCAGCAGCTCGGAGGGATACGAGACCCAGTACTTC
cdr3_length: 11; clone_size: .; d_call: .; j_call: TRBJ1-2; v_call: TRBV11-2; cdr3_aa: CASGPRDGYTF; cdr3_nt: TGTGCCAGCGGACCGCGAGATGGCTACACCTTC
cdr3_length: 14; clone_size: .; d_call: .; j_call: TRBJ2-5; v_call: TRBV5-4; cdr3_aa: CASSFRDYQETQYF; cdr3_nt: TGTGCCAGCAGCTTCCGGGACTACCAAGAGACCCAGTACTTC
cdr3_length: 14; clone_size: once; d_call: TRBD1; j_call: TRBJ2-7; v_call: TRBV6-1; cdr3_aa: CAGSRQGGSYEQYF; cdr3_nt: TGTGCCGGCTCCAGACAGGGGGGCTCCTACGAGCAGTACTTC
cdr3_length: 13; clone_size: .; d_call: TRBD2; j_call: TRBJ2-7; v_call: TRBV28; cdr3_aa: CASRLAASYEQYF; cdr3_nt: TGTGCCAGCAGGCTAGCGGCCTCCTACGAGCAGTACTTC
cdr3_length: 13; clone_size: once; d_call: .; j_call: TRBJ2-7; v_call: TRBV29-1; cdr3_aa: CSVVPGPTYEQYF; cdr3_nt: TGCAGCGTTGTCCCCGGGCCCACCTACGAGCAGTACTTC